Listed here are 23 T cell receptor beta chains from one sample, sequenced in a study of blood T cell repertoires in COVID-19. Measured with immunoSEQ multiplex PCR; TCRdb has only the in-frame clones, and not every one. The table includes some 250,000 clones, over 70% detected once. Sample: peripheral blood. Receptors were obtained from an elderly woman with acute or convalescent COVID-19.

The chain is built from TRBV12-5 and TRBJ1-6; 7 bases align to TRBD1. Germline assignment: CDR1 LGHNT and CDR2 FRNRAP. V shed 6 bases and J 5 bases; nucleotides not matched to a gene: 10. This CDR3 is built from 16 residues. The DNA of the CDR3 is TGTGCTAGTGGCCGCTCAGCAGGGACAGATAATTCACCCCTCCACTTT. Its protein is CASGRSAGTDNSPLHF.

J is TRBJ1-2 and V is TRBV27; 9 positions match TRBD1. Germline CDR1 is MNHEY and CDR2 is SMNVEV (reference sequence). The CDR3 covers 15 residues. Unmatched junction bases numbered 6, after V lost 6 bases and J lost 1 base. The chain's CDR3 is CASSPRDRVNYGYTF. CDR3 DNA: TGTGCCAGCAGCCCCCGGGACAGGGTTAACTATGGCTACACCTTC.

This chain links TRBV3-1 (or the pseudogene TRBV3-2) with TRBJ1-5, with a weak D call TRBD1 (5 bases). The CDR3 loop spans 15 amino acids. The V and J ends lost 3 bases and 1 base respectively, with 10 bases between them. Germline V gene lookup returns CDR1 LGHDT and CDR2 YNNKEL (reference sequence). CDR3 nucleotide sequence: TGTGCCAGCAGCCAGGGGGGGTCCAGCAATCAGCCCCAGCATTTT. Its protein is CASSQGGSSNQPQHF.

There are a few counts of this clone. This rearrangement joins TRBV14 to TRBJ2-7; D is possibly TRBD2 (5 bases). The CDR3 is 15 residues long. Germline V CDR1 and CDR2: SGHDN, FVKESK. With 4 bases removed from V and 3 bases from J, the gap between germline ends came to 16 bases. CDR3 DNA: TGTGCCAGCAGCCGCGGAGGTCTCGGACGCTACGAGCAGTACTTC. Translation gives CASSRGGLGRYEQYF.

This chain uses TRBV12-5 with TRBJ1-5; D not certain. Deletions cut 3 bases from V and 0 bases from J, with 6 bases between. Germline V CDR1 and CDR2: LGHNT, FRNRAP. CDR3 length equals 14 residues. The CDR3 spells CASGFTPSNQPQHF. The CDR3 coding sequence is TGTGCTAGTGGTTTCACACCTAGCAATCAGCCCCAGCATTTT.

The V and J genes are TRBV27 and TRBJ1-6; D may be TRBD1 (6 bases). Germline CDR1 reads MNHEY; CDR2 reads SMNVEV (reference sequence). The CDR3 spans 17 residues. Trimming took off 6 bases at V and 0 bases at J, with 15 bases between the two ends. The CDR3 DNA follows: TGTGCCAGCAGCCAATACGGACAGAGCTCCTATAATTCACCCCTCCACTTT. Amino acid sequence: CASSQYGQSSYNSPLHF.

With regard to this clone: The same CDR3 also results from other DNA sequences found in this sample. J is TRBJ1-4 and V is TRBV5-1; D ambiguous. Deletions cut 0 bases from V and 5 bases from J, with 11 bases between. CDR3 length equals 15 residues. Germline CDR1 is SGHRS and CDR2 is YFSETQ. In DNA form, the CDR3 reads TGCGCCAGCAGCTTGGCGGCCCAAGCGAATGAAAAACTGTTTTTT. Translating it yields CASSLAAQANEKLFF.

The V and J genes are TRBV3-1 (or the pseudogene TRBV3-2) and TRBJ2-7; TRBD2 agrees at 7 bases. This CDR3 is 11 amino acids long. Germline V gene data show CDR1 as LGHDT and CDR2 as YNNKEL (reference sequence). V shed 10 bases, J shed 7 bases, and the junction held 7 bases outside the gene matches. CDR3 loop: CATAGVGEQYF. The CDR3 region has the DNA TGTGCCACCGCGGGAGTCGGGGAGCAGTACTTC.

The CDR3: CASSLVSGQGQETQYF. DNA for the CDR3: TGTGCCAGCAGCTTAGTATCGGGACAGGGGCAAGAGACCCAGTACTTC. V usage is TRBV7-7 and J usage is TRBJ2-5, with 10 positions matching TRBD1. The CDR3 runs 16 residues. The junction had 4 bases not matched to a gene; V was cut back by 1 base and J by 2 bases. CDR1 and CDR2 (germline): SSHAT, FNYEAQ (reference sequence).

This clone was recorded a few times. The V gene is TRBV2, the J gene TRBJ2-7; 9 nucleotides match TRBD2. With 8 bases clipped from V and 0 bases from J, the junction kept 8 bases outside the gene matches. In germline, CDR1 is SNHLY, CDR2 FYNNEI. The CDR3 loop spans 15 amino acids. The CDR3 sequence is CASWDASGISYEQYF. CDR3 DNA sequence: TGTGCCAGCTGGGATGCTAGCGGGATCTCCTACGAGCAGTACTTC.

The genes are TRBV7-2 and TRBJ2-3; D is ambiguous. Trimming pared 5 bases from V and 1 base from J, leaving 13 bases between. Germline V gene lookup returns CDR1 SGHTA and CDR2 FQGNSA. The CDR3 has 15 amino acids. The CDR3 DNA reads as TGTGCCAGCAGCATCTGGGCGAAAGGCACAGATACGCAGTATTTT. Encoded protein: CASSIWAKGTDTQYF.

V gene TRBV5-1 combines with J gene TRBJ1-1; D remains unclear. Germline V gives CDR1 SGHRS, CDR2 YFSETQ. The CDR3 consists of 15 residues. The V and J ends lost 0 bases and 2 bases respectively, with 11 bases between them. CDR3 amino acids: CASSLAGRFNTEAFF. The CDR3, as DNA: TGCGCCAGCAGCTTGGCTGGCCGCTTTAACACTGAAGCTTTCTTT.

This clone was detected ten times or more. The rearrangement joins TRBV6-6 to TRBJ2-3; a weak D match, TRBD1 (5 bases). The V and J ends lost 6 bases and 5 bases respectively, with 6 bases between them. CDR1 is MNHNY, CDR2 SVGAGI, per germline (reference sequence). The CDR3 runs 11 residues. The CDR3 loop reads CASRGEDTQYF. CDR3 coding DNA: TGTGCCAGCAGAGGGGAAGATACGCAGTATTTT.

V and J are TRBV19 and TRBJ2-1, with 7 bases matching TRBD2. In germline, CDR1 is LNHDA, CDR2 SQIVND (reference sequence). The ends lost 3 bases at V and 7 bases at J; junction bases unmatched: 9. The CDR3 contains 15 residues. CDR3 region: CASSISGVGENEQFF. The CDR3 DNA reads TGTGCCAGTAGTATCAGCGGGGTAGGTGAGAATGAGCAGTTCTTC.

V and J are TRBV5-1 and TRBJ1-1, with TRBD1 identical over 9 bases. Losses at the gene ends were 5 bases for V and 3 bases for J; bases not matched to a gene: 5. The germline CDR1 and CDR2 sequences are SGHRS and YFSETQ. This CDR3 has 14 amino acids. The CDR3 coding sequence is TGCGCCAGCAGTCTACAGGGGGCGGACACTGAAGCTTTCTTT. As protein: CASSLQGADTEAFF.

The chain is built from TRBV19 and TRBJ2-2; 7 bases fit TRBD1. V lost 3 bases and J lost 2; bases outside the gene matches: 3. The CDR3 loop spans 15 amino acids. From germline, CDR1 is LNHDA and CDR2 SQIVND (reference sequence). As DNA, the CDR3 is TGTGCCAGTAGTATCGGACAGGTTAACACCGGGGAGCTGTTTTTT. Translating gives CASSIGQVNTGELFF.

The chain employs TRBV9 and TRBJ1-6; the D is unclear. Trimming stripped 0 bases from V and 5 bases from J, with 9 bases between. CDR3 length: 15 residues. CDR1 SGDLS and CDR2 YYNGEE come from the germline V gene. The CDR3, as DNA: TGTGCCAGCAGCGTAGACACAGCCAATAATTCACCCCTCCACTTT. Amino acid sequence: CASSVDTANNSPLHF.

The gene calls are TRBV7-2 and TRBJ2-1, with 7 positions matching TRBD2. Germline V gives CDR1 SGHTA, CDR2 FQGNSA. V lost 5 bases and J lost 0; bases outside the gene matches: 4. This CDR3 contains 15 residues. This CDR3 reads CASSAWGGSYNEQFF. CDR3 coding DNA: TGTGCCAGCAGCGCATGGGGGGGCTCCTACAATGAGCAGTTCTTC.

The V call is TRBV6-1, the J call TRBJ1-2, with D unresolved. V was clipped by 2 bases and J by 4 bases, with 5 bases between them. The CDR3 has 12 amino acids. Germline loops: CDR1 MNHNS, CDR2 SASEGT. The CDR3 nucleotides read TGTGCCAGCAGTGAACCCGGCTATGGCTACACCTTC. Its translation is CASSEPGYGYTF.

As for this clone: Additional DNA sequences in this sample encode the identical CDR3. The chain joins TRBV3-1 (or the pseudogene TRBV3-2) to TRBJ2-2; D is unresolved. Germline values: CDR1 LGHDT, CDR2 YNNKEL (reference sequence). CDR3 size: 13 residues. V lost 2 bases, J lost 5 bases, and 6 bases lay in between. CDR3 sequence reads: CASSQQRTGELFF. The CDR3 nucleotides read TGTGCCAGCAGCCAACAGCGAACCGGGGAGCTGTTTTTT.

V and J are TRBV28 and TRBJ2-1, with 9 bases that match TRBD1. J gave up 0 bases and V 10 bases, and 13 bases lay outside the gene matches. The germline V gene encodes CDR1 MDHEN and CDR2 SYDVKM. This CDR3 region has 17 residues. The CDR3 bases are TGTGCCACCTCCGTACAGGGGGCCGGCAGCTCCTACAATGAGCAGTTCTTC. It translates to CATSVQGAGSSYNEQFF.

This clone has a handful of counts. This sequence joins TRBV28 and TRBJ1-3; 9 bases are shared with TRBD1. This CDR3 spans 15 amino acids. V lost 5 bases to trimming and J lost 4 bases; unmatched junction nucleotides: 6. CDR1 and CDR2 from the germline V gene are MDHEN and SYDVKM. DNA for the CDR3: TGTGCCAGCAGTCCCGGGACAGGGAAGGGAAACACCATATATTTT. This codes for CASSPGTGKGNTIYF.

V is TRBV29-1 and J is TRBJ1-2; a weak D match, TRBD1 (5 bases). Trimming pared 1 base from V and 7 bases from J, leaving 19 bases between. CDR3 length: 15 residues. In germline, CDR1 is SQVTM, CDR2 ANQGSEA. The CDR3 sequence: CSVEVPPAGKAGYTF. Here the CDR3 DNA reads TGCAGCGTTGAAGTCCCTCCGGCAGGGAAGGCTGGCTACACCTTC. Full variable domain (remainder filled in from reference TRBV29-1 and TRBJ1-2): SAVISQKPSRDICQRGTSLTIQCQVDSQVTMMFWYRQQPGQSLTLIATANQGSEATYESGFVIDKFPISRPNLTFSTLTVSNMSPEDSSIYLCSVEVPPAGKAGYTFGSGTRLTVV.